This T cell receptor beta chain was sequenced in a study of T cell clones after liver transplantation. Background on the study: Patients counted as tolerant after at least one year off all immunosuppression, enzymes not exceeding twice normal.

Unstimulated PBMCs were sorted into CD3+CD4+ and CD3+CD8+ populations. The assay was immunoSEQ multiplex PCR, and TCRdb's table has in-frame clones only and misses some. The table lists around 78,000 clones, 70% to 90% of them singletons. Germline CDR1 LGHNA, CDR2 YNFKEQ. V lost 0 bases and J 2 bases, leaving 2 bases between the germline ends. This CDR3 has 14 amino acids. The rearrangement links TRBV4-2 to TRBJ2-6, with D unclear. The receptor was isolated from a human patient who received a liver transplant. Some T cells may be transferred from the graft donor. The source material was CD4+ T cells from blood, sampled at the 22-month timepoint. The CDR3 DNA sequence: TGTGCCAGCAGCCAAGATCCTGGGGCCAACGTCCTGACTTTC. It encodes CASSQDPGANVLTF.